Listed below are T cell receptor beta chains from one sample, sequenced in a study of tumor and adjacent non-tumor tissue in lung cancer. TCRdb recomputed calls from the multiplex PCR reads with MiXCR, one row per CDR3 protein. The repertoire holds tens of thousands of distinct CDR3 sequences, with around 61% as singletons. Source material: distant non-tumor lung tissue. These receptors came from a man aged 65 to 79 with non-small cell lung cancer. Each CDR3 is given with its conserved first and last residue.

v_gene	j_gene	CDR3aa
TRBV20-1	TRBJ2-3	CSAQLTSGATQYF
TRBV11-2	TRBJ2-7	CVSSLEVRSHELYF
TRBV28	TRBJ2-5	CASRGQGGTQYF
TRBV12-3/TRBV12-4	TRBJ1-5	CASCLTPNQPQHF
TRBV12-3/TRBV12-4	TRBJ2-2	CASSLKPGGNNGELFF
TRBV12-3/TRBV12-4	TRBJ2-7	CAGSSGRTFNEQYF
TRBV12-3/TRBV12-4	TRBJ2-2	CASSLQGGCTGELFF
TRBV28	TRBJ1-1	CANSPPDRGAPF
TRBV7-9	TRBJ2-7	CASSYTTGIYEQHF
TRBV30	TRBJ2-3	CAWRPGTVSTDTQYF
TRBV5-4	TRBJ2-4	CASSLAPGAAKNIQYF
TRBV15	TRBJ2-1	CATSRETSGTNEQFF
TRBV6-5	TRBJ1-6	CASSPDSHYNSPLHF
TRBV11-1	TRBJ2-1	CARSPRTGVDEQFF
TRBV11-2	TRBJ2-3	CASSLRTSGYSDTHYF
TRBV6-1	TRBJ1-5	CASTPGTDYQPQHF
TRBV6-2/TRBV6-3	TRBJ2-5	CASSYRGRIKETQYF